Below, 28 T cell receptor beta chains from the same sample are listed, as sequenced in a study of CD8 T cells in ankylosing spondylitis. Study results and caveats: In ankylosing spondylitis blood, a motif of roughly 8 highly homologous TCR beta variants appeared characteristic.

No cognate antigen is known for these TCRs. MiXCR, applied by TCRdb to the 5' RACE reads, yields one record per CDR3 protein. The profile shows more than 400,000 distinct CDR3 sequences, 5.3% of them singletons. The sequencing input was blood, either unsorted or a sorted T cell fraction (not recorded which). Receptors were obtained from a male donor with ankylosing spondylitis.

Ten or more counts support this clonotype. The J gene is TRBJ2-3, the V gene TRBV18; the D gene is possibly TRBD1 (6 bases). V lost 4 bases and J 6 bases, leaving 17 bases between the germline ends. There are 15 residues in the CDR3. Per germline, CDR1 KGHSH and CDR2 LQKENI. This CDR3 is CASSLPSRGRDTQYF. The CDR3 nucleotides read TGTGCCAGCTCACTCCCCAGCAGGGGAAGGGATACGCAGTATTTT. Full variable domain (remainder filled in from reference TRBV18 and TRBJ2-3): NAGVMQNPRHLVRRRGQEARLRCSPMKGHSHVYWYRQLPEEGLKFMVYLQKENIIDESGMPKERFSAEFPKEGPSILRIQQVVRGDSAAYFCASSLPSRGRDTQYFGPGTRLTVL.

This clonotype was seen many times. The V and J genes are TRBV29-1 and TRBJ1-1; TRBD1 agrees at 8 bases. The germline V gene encodes CDR1 SQVTM and CDR2 ANQGSEA. This CDR3 has 14 residues. Trimming removed 4 bases from V and 5 bases from J; junction bases left unmatched: 9. CDR3 DNA sequence: TGCAGCGTTGCGGGCAGGGGGCGCAGGACTGAAGCTTTCTTT. It translates to CSVAGRGRRTEAFF. Variable domain in full (rest from reference TRBV29-1 and TRBJ1-1): SAVISQKPSRDICQRGTSLTIQCQVDSQVTMMFWYRQQPGQSLTLIATANQGSEATYESGFVIDKFPISRPNLTFSTLTVSNMSPEDSSIYLCSVAGRGRRTEAFFGQGTRLTVV.

This clonotype has at least ten counts. The chain has TRBV20-1 and TRBJ1-6, with D possibly matching TRBD1 (5 bases). V was cut by 1 base and J by 0 bases, with 10 bases left in between. The CDR3 length is 16 residues. Per the germline V gene, CDR1 is DFQATT and CDR2 is SNEGSKA (reference sequence). The CDR3 sequence: CSARVGVSSYNSPLHF. The CDR3 DNA sequence: TGCAGTGCTAGAGTGGGGGTTAGCTCCTATAATTCACCCCTCCACTTT.

This clonotype was observed at least ten times. V and J are TRBV20-1 and TRBJ2-3; 10 positions agree with TRBD2. This CDR3 comprises 14 residues. The junction had 11 bases not matched to a gene; V was cut back by 3 bases and J by 11 bases. Germline-derived CDR1 and CDR2 are DFQATT and SNEGSKA (reference sequence). This chain's CDR3 is CSARAWASGSWQYF. The CDR3 bases are TGCAGTGCTAGGGCCTGGGCTAGCGGGAGCTGGCAGTATTTT.

This clonotype was seen ten or more times. The V call is TRBV12-3 or TRBV12-4, the J call TRBJ1-4, with a weak D call TRBD1 (6 bases). This CDR3 has 15 residues. The ends were cut back, 4 bases at V and 8 bases at J, with 17 bases in the middle. The CDR3 region has the DNA TGTGCCAGCAGTTCCCCTGTGACTGGGGGCGAAAAACTGTTTTTT. Translated: CASSSPVTGGEKLFF.

This clonotype was detected ten times or more. This chain uses TRBV10-3 with TRBJ1-1; a possible D gene is TRBD1 (5 bases). The CDR3 covers 15 residues. Per the germline V gene, CDR1 is ENHRY and CDR2 is SYGVKD. Trimming stripped 4 bases from V and 2 bases from J, with 14 bases between. This CDR3 is CAISALGGVNTEAFF. The CDR3 DNA reads as TGTGCCATCAGTGCCCTTGGGGGGGTAAACACTGAAGCTTTCTTT.

This clonotype appeared many times. The chain has TRBV24-1 and TRBJ2-5, with D possibly called TRBD1 or TRBD2 (5 bases each). V dropped 0 bases and J dropped 2 bases, with 12 bases sitting between them. This CDR3 has 16 amino acids. Germline CDR1 reads KGHDR; CDR2 reads SFDVKD. DNA for the CDR3: TGTGCCACCAGTGATTTGGGGGGTCTGGGGCAAGAGACCCAGTACTTC. This codes for CATSDLGGLGQETQYF.

This clonotype was detected many times. The rearrangement uses TRBV20-1 and TRBJ1-2; D uncertain. Trimming removed 2 bases at V and 10 bases at J, with 20 bases between. The CDR3 extends over 14 amino acids. CDR1 and CDR2 from the germline V gene are DFQATT and SNEGSKA (reference sequence). The CDR3 DNA follows: TGCAGTGCTAGACCCAGGACCGCCTTGGGTGACTACACCTTC. This encodes CSARPRTALGDYTF.

This clonotype was observed at least ten times. The chain links TRBV27 to TRBJ2-5, with D possibly TRBD1 on 6 matching bases. This CDR3 contains 14 residues. V was trimmed by 3 bases and J by 3 bases, leaving 11 bases between them. Germline V gives CDR1 MNHEY, CDR2 SMNVEV (reference sequence). CDR3 region: CASSLKQGKETQYF. CDR3 DNA: TGTGCCAGCAGTTTGAAACAGGGAAAAGAGACCCAGTACTTC.

This clonotype was observed many times. The genes are TRBV12-3 or TRBV12-4 and TRBJ2-1; the D is unclear. The germline V and J ends were trimmed by 0 bases and 4 bases, with 13 bases remaining between them. This CDR3 is built from 16 residues. CDR3 amino acids: CASSLAYASFYNEQFF. The CDR3 DNA reads as TGTGCCAGCAGTTTAGCTTATGCCAGCTTTTACAATGAGCAGTTCTTC.

This clonotype came up a few times. The rearrangement links TRBV13 to TRBJ2-3; unclear D gene. Trimming pared 3 bases from V and 0 bases from J, leaving 22 bases between. Germline V lookup: CDR1 PRHDT, CDR2 FYEKMQ (reference sequence). CDR3 length: 19 amino acids. CDR3: CASSLGRSLALSSTDTQYF. CDR3 nucleotide sequence: TGTGCCAGCAGCTTGGGTCGGAGCTTGGCTCTCTCTAGCACAGATACGCAGTATTTT.

This clonotype was observed at least ten times. This sequence joins TRBV4-1 and TRBJ2-1; no clear D gene. The CDR3 is made up of 17 amino acids. Germline CDR1 MGHRA, CDR2 YSYEKL. Between the trimmed V and J ends, which lost 0 bases and 2 bases, there was a span of 14 bases. In DNA form, the CDR3 reads TGCGCCAGCAGCCAAGATCTGGGAACGGGTGCCTACAATGAGCAGTTCTTC. Residues: CASSQDLGTGAYNEQFF.

This clonotype occurred many times. The chain is built from TRBV27 and TRBJ1-1; a possible D gene is TRBD1 (6 bases). Germline assignment: CDR1 MNHEY and CDR2 SMNVEV (reference sequence). The V gene lost 4 bases and the J gene lost 1 base, with 13 bases spanning the gap. The CDR3 totals 15 residues. In DNA, the CDR3 is TGTGCCAGCAGTTCCTTGGGGGCGGGGAACACTGAAGCTTTCTTT. Its translation is CASSSLGAGNTEAFF.

The rearrangement uses TRBV29-1 and TRBJ2-7; TRBD1 might be the D (7 bases). The germline V gene encodes CDR1 SQVTM and CDR2 ANQGSEA. V lost 6 bases, J lost 3 bases, and 15 bases lay in between. The CDR3 has 13 residues. The chain's CDR3 is CSVTRGTVYEQYF. The CDR3, as DNA: TGCAGCGTGACCCGGGGGACAGTCTACGAGCAGTACTTC.

At least ten counts were recorded for this clonotype. The chain joins TRBV12-3 or TRBV12-4 to TRBJ1-3; 10 bases are a match to TRBD1. With 8 bases clipped from V and 1 base from J, the junction kept 8 bases outside the gene matches. The CDR3 is 16 residues long. The CDR3 nucleotides read TGTGCCAGCGACGGGACAGGGGCGGCTTCTGGAAACACCATATATTTT. It encodes CASDGTGAASGNTIYF.

This chain joins TRBV28 and TRBJ2-1; 9 positions agree with TRBD1. V was clipped by 3 bases and J by 7 bases; unmatched bases: 13. The CDR3 is made up of 17 amino acids. Looked up from germline, CDR1 is MDHEN and CDR2 is SYDVKM. The DNA of the CDR3 is TGTGCCAGCAGTTTCGGAAGGGGACAGGGAAGGTCGAATGAGCAGTTCTTC. This encodes CASSFGRGQGRSNEQFF.

The CDR3 coding sequence is TGTGCCATCGCTAAGGGGGCAGCCTACAATGAGCAGTTCTTC. Translation gives CAIAKGAAYNEQFF. The chain employs TRBV10-3 and TRBJ2-1, with TRBD1 matching 7 bases. The V segment lost 8 bases and the J segment 2 bases; nucleotides outside the gene matches: 6. Germline CDR1 and CDR2: ENHRY and SYGVKD. The CDR3 length is 14 residues.

At least ten counts were recorded for this clonotype. The genes are TRBV6-2 or TRBV6-3 and TRBJ2-1; 8 bases are a match to TRBD1. Unmatched junction bases numbered 6, after V lost 6 bases and J lost 5 bases. The germline V gene encodes CDR1 MNHEY and CDR2 SVGEGT. The CDR3 loop spans 14 amino acids. CDR3 bases: TGTGCCAGCAGAGGACAGGGTAGAAACAATGAGCAGTTCTTC. This translates into CASRGQGRNNEQFF.

This clonotype was counted many times. V gene TRBV7-8 combines with J gene TRBJ2-7, with TRBD1 matching over 8 bases. Germline CDR1 is SGHVS and CDR2 is FQNEAQ. The CDR3 has 14 amino acids. With V trimmed by 6 bases and J by 6 bases, 10 bases remained unmatched. CDR3 in DNA: TGTGCCAGCAGTCTTGACAGGGGAGGCGGCGAGCAGTACTTC. Translated, it gives CASSLDRGGGEQYF.

There are many counts of this clonotype. The rearrangement joins TRBV5-6 to TRBJ2-7; TRBD2 is a possible D gene (7 bases). CDR1 and CDR2 (germline): SGHDT, YYEEEE. The CDR3 consists of 15 residues. V gave up 6 bases and J gave up 0 bases, with 16 bases separating them. The CDR3 coding sequence is TGTGCCAGCACCCTTTACGGGGGGCTCTCCTACGAGCAGTACTTC. Residues: CASTLYGGLSYEQYF.

This clonotype was found many times. The chain carries TRBV12-3 or TRBV12-4 and TRBJ2-7, with D tentatively TRBD1 (5 bases). V shed 6 bases and J shed 6 bases, with 15 bases lying between them. The CDR3 length is 13 residues. As DNA, the CDR3 is TGTGCCAGCAGCCAACAGAGACAGCGCGAGCAGTACTTC. Its translation: CASSQQRQREQYF.

This clonotype was seen ten or more times. The chain recombines TRBV7-2 with TRBJ2-3, with no clear D. The length of the CDR3 is 13 residues. In germline, CDR1 is SGHTA, CDR2 FQGNSA. V lost 6 bases, J lost 2 bases, and 9 bases lay in between. The CDR3 reads CASRPPITDTQYF. The CDR3 DNA is TGTGCCAGCAGACCGCCAATCACAGATACGCAGTATTTT.

This clonotype has a count of ten or more. V gene TRBV4-3 combines with J gene TRBJ1-1; weak D call: TRBD1 (6 bases). The CDR3 sequence is 16 residues long. CDR1 and CDR2 (germline): LGHNA, YSLEER. The V gene lost 0 bases and the J gene lost 0 bases, with 11 bases spanning the gap. CDR3 nucleotides: TGCGCCAGCAGCCAAGATGGGGGGCTGATGAACACTGAAGCTTTCTTT. As protein: CASSQDGGLMNTEAFF.

This clonotype was detected ten times or more. As DNA, the CDR3 is TGTGCCAGCAGCCAAGCATACAGGGGGCGTGAGGGGCAGTACTTC. Translating gives CASSQAYRGREGQYF. The genes are TRBV4-2 and TRBJ2-7; TRBD1 agrees at 9 bases. J was trimmed by 9 bases and V by 1 base; bases with no gene match: 10. Germline CDR1 is LGHNA and CDR2 is YNFKEQ. There are 15 residues in the CDR3.

At least ten counts were recorded for this clonotype. The J gene is TRBJ2-5, the V gene TRBV12-3 or TRBV12-4; D unclear. There are 14 residues in the CDR3. V dropped 3 bases and J dropped 4 bases, with 12 bases sitting between them. CDR3 sequence: CASSLNQGRETQYF. The CDR3 nucleotides read TGTGCCAGCAGTTTGAACCAAGGGCGAGAGACCCAGTACTTC.

This clonotype was seen many times. This chain joins TRBV3-1 and TRBJ1-1; D not resolved. Deletions cut 4 bases from V and 1 base from J, with 19 bases between. Germline V gene lookup returns CDR1 LGHDT and CDR2 YNNKEL (reference sequence). This CDR3 contains 17 residues. The CDR3 here is CASSPYPNLGGNTEAFF. For the CDR3, the DNA is TGTGCCAGCAGCCCCTACCCCAATCTCGGAGGGAACACTGAAGCTTTCTTT.

This clonotype was picked up many times. The chain recombines TRBV6-1 with TRBJ1-4; TRBD1 agrees at 8 bases. From germline, CDR1 is MNHNS and CDR2 SASEGT. With 7 bases clipped from V and 7 bases from J, the junction kept 8 bases outside the gene matches. CDR3 length equals 14 residues. The CDR3 sequence is CASTRTGLGEKLFF. CDR3 coding DNA: TGTGCCAGCACTCGGACAGGGCTAGGTGAAAAACTGTTTTTT.

This clonotype was observed at least ten times. The rearrangement links TRBV6-1 to TRBJ2-3; 9 nucleotides line up with TRBD1. V shed 5 bases and J 4 bases; nucleotides not matched to a gene: 7. CDR1 and CDR2 from the germline V gene are MNHNS and SASEGT. The CDR3 totals 15 residues. CDR3 sequence (DNA): TGTGCCAGCAGTCCAACCCGGACAGGGGCAGATACGCAGTATTTT. This sequence encodes CASSPTRTGADTQYF.